These 14 T cell receptor beta chains originate from one sample sequenced in a study of blood T cell repertoires in COVID-19. Sequencing used immunoSEQ multiplex PCR; TCRdb keeps in-frame clones, though not all of them. The data hold tens of thousands of clones, with roughly 84% observed a single time. The sequenced sample consisted of peripheral blood. These receptors came from a man over 45 with acute or convalescent COVID-19.

This clone was seen more than once but under ten times. V is TRBV6-5 and J is TRBJ2-7; TRBD2 might be the D (5 bases). The germline CDR1 and CDR2 sequences are MNHEY and SVGAGI. The CDR3 has 14 residues. Trimming took off 6 bases at V and 3 bases at J, with 15 bases between the two ends. The CDR3 DNA reads as TGTGCCAGCAGCCCCGCGGGCGGCGACTACGAGCAGTACTTC. The encoded protein is CASSPAGGDYEQYF.

This clone was seen a handful of times. The chain has TRBV29-1 and TRBJ2-4; tentatively, D is TRBD2 (7 bases). The germline V gene has CDR1 SQVTM and CDR2 ANQGSEA. The ends were cut back, 6 bases at V and 7 bases at J, with 19 bases in the middle. This CDR3 comprises 14 residues. CDR3 protein: CSVPEGGVSNIQYF. The CDR3 nucleotides are TGCAGCGTCCCGGAGGGGGGGGTCTCGAACATTCAGTACTTC. The full variable domain, completed using reference TRBV29-1 and TRBJ2-4, is SAVISQKPSRDICQRGTSLTIQCQVDSQVTMMFWYRQQPGQSLTLIATANQGSEATYESGFVIDKFPISRPNLTFSTLTVSNMSPEDSSIYLCSVPEGGVSNIQYFGAGTRLSVL.

The chain recombines TRBV11-3 with TRBJ2-1, with D possibly matching TRBD1 (8 bases). The CDR3 is 15 amino acids. Germline CDR1 reads SGHNT; CDR2 reads YENEEA. The V end lost 4 bases, the J end lost 8 bases, and 18 bases lay between the germline ends. The CDR3 DNA is TGTGCCAGCAGCTCCGCTTGGGGGGGACAGGATGAGCAGTTCTTC. It codes for CASSSAWGGQDEQFF. Complete variable domain (other parts from reference TRBV11-3 and TRBJ2-1): EAGVVQSPRYKIIEKKQPVAFWCNPISGHNTLYWYLQNLGQGPELLIRYENEEAVDDSQLPKDRFSAERLKGVDSTLKIQPAELGDSAVYLCASSSAWGGQDEQFFGPGTRLTVL.

This clone was seen just once. V gene TRBV7-2 combines with J gene TRBJ1-4, with D tentatively TRBD1 (5 bases). The CDR3 covers 15 residues. Trimming cost V 2 bases and J 4 bases, with 11 bases left between them. CDR1 is SGHTA and CDR2 is FQGNSA in the germline V gene. The CDR3 loop is CASSLWQGHNEKLFF. The CDR3 nucleotides read TGTGCCAGCAGCTTATGGCAGGGCCATAATGAAAAACTGTTTTTT.

V usage is TRBV5-4 and J usage is TRBJ1-6, with 9 bases that match TRBD1. With V trimmed by 4 bases and J by 11 bases, 10 bases remained unmatched. Per germline, CDR1 SGHNT and CDR2 YYREEE (reference sequence). The CDR3 consists of 15 residues. The CDR3: CASSPAGTGFPPLHF. DNA for the CDR3: TGTGCCAGCAGCCCCGCCGGGACAGGGTTTCCACCCCTCCACTTT.

The genes are TRBV20-1 and TRBJ2-5, with D maybe TRBD2 (7 bases). The CDR3 sequence is 10 residues long. Germline assignment: CDR1 DFQATT and CDR2 SNEGSKA (reference sequence). Trimming stripped 2 bases from V and 14 bases from J, with 12 bases between. CDR3 residues: CSARSGGLYF. CDR3 in DNA: TGCAGTGCTAGATCGGGGGGCCTCTACTTC.

V and J are TRBV5-5 and TRBJ2-3, with D tentatively TRBD1 (5 bases). The CDR3 is 16 residues long. V was pared by 1 base and J by 1 base, with 13 bases between. Germline V CDR1 and CDR2: SGHKS, YYEKEE (reference sequence). The chain's CDR3 is CASSLSGYLRTDTQYF. The CDR3, as DNA: TGTGCCAGCAGCTTGTCAGGGTACCTCCGCACAGATACGCAGTATTTT.

J is TRBJ2-1 and V is TRBV10-1; 12 bases fit TRBD2. This CDR3 comprises 16 residues. CDR1 and CDR2 from the germline V gene are WNHNN and SYGVQD (reference sequence). Trimming at V came to 6 bases and at J to 6 bases, leaving 9 bases not matched to a gene. CDR3 nucleotides: TGCGCCAGCAGCTTGACTAGCGGGAGTGGTGTCAATGAGCAGTTCTTC. Translation gives CASSLTSGSGVNEQFF.

This rearrangement joins TRBV7-9 to TRBJ1-2; tentative D call: TRBD1 (5 bases). The CDR3 runs to 13 residues. Trimming took 11 bases from V and 8 from J, leaving 21 bases between them. The germline V gene encodes CDR1 SEHNR and CDR2 FQNEAQ (reference sequence). CDR3 amino acids: CAARRWRDGGYTF. For the CDR3, the DNA is TGTGCCGCAAGGAGATGGAGGGACGGAGGCTACACCTTC.

This clone has a handful of counts. This rearrangement joins TRBV24-1 to TRBJ2-1; 11 nucleotides align to TRBD2. The germline V gene encodes CDR1 KGHDR and CDR2 SFDVKD. Unmatched junction bases numbered 5, after V lost 10 bases and J lost 7 bases. There are 13 residues in the CDR3. The CDR3 loop is CATGLAGRNEQFF. CDR3 bases: TGTGCCACAGGACTAGCGGGTAGGAATGAGCAGTTCTTC.

The chain is built from TRBV18 and TRBJ1-4, with D perhaps matching TRBD1 (5 bases). Germline V gene lookup returns CDR1 KGHSH and CDR2 LQKENI. V lost 2 bases and J 5 bases, leaving 12 bases between the germline ends. The CDR3 runs to 15 residues. CDR3 region: CASSPREQVNEKLFF. CDR3 nucleotides: TGTGCCAGCTCACCAAGAGAACAGGTGAATGAAAAACTGTTTTTT.

V usage is TRBV6-5 and J usage is TRBJ1-5, with 8 bases that match TRBD1. Germline-derived CDR1 and CDR2 are MNHEY and SVGAGI. This CDR3 is 16 amino acids long. V dropped 3 bases and J dropped 2; count of bases not matched to a gene: 6. The CDR3 here is CASSYSGQGGNQPQHF. CDR3 nucleotides: TGTGCCAGCAGTTATTCCGGACAGGGCGGCAATCAGCCCCAGCATTTT.

This chain uses TRBV10-1 with TRBJ2-1, with 13 bases aligning to TRBD2. The CDR3 loop spans 17 amino acids. V lost 0 bases and J lost 5; bases outside the gene matches: 4. Germline loops: CDR1 WNHNN, CDR2 SYGVQD (reference sequence). This CDR3 is CASSESKGLAGHNEQFF. The CDR3 DNA sequence: TGCGCCAGCAGTGAGTCGAAGGGACTAGCGGGGCACAATGAGCAGTTCTTC.

The rearrangement uses TRBV4-3 and TRBJ2-2; weak D call: TRBD2 (6 bases). Germline V gene sequence: CDR1 LGHNA, CDR2 YSLEER. This CDR3 is built from 18 residues. Trimming cost V 0 bases and J 1 base, with 15 bases left between them. CDR3: CASSQDGPNGGNTGELFF. In DNA form, the CDR3 reads TGCGCCAGCAGCCAAGATGGCCCCAACGGGGGGAACACCGGGGAGCTGTTTTTT.